Listed here are 12 T cell receptor beta chains from one sample, sequenced in a study of blood T cell repertoires in COVID-19. The repertoire was sequenced with immunoSEQ multiplex PCR; TCRdb's copy has only in-frame clones and lacks some. The sample shows around 250,000 clones, 75% to 90% of them seen only once. Material: PBMCs or T cells enriched from blood (not recorded which). Source of these receptors: a woman between 40 and 55 years old who had been exposed to COVID-19.

The gene calls are TRBV19 and TRBJ1-2; 7 bases are a match to TRBD1. Germline V gives CDR1 LNHDA, CDR2 SQIVND (reference sequence). This CDR3 has 15 amino acids. The V segment lost 3 bases and the J segment 4 bases; nucleotides outside the gene matches: 8. This CDR3 reads CASSISGRTGYGYTF. The CDR3 nucleotides are TGTGCCAGTAGTATCTCTGGGAGGACAGGCTATGGCTACACCTTC.

V and J are TRBV21-1 and TRBJ2-2; the table's D call TRBD2 went unverified against the DNA. TRBV21-1 counts as a pseudogene. The CDR3 consists of 19 residues. The CDR3 reads CASSKGGMLAGRNTGELFF. CDR3 bases: TGTGCCAGCAGCAAGGGCGGGATGCTAGCGGGACGGAACACCGGGGAGCTGTTTTTT.

This chain joins TRBV11-3 and TRBJ2-2; 8 positions agree with TRBD1. Germline lookup yields CDR1 SGHNT and CDR2 YENEEA. J was trimmed by 0 bases and V by 5 bases; bases with no gene match: 11. The CDR3 sequence is 18 residues long. CDR3 sequence reads: CASSRRGGGQANTGELFF. CDR3 nucleotides: TGTGCCAGCAGCCGCCGAGGTGGGGGACAGGCGAACACCGGGGAGCTGTTTTTT.

CDR3 coding DNA: TGTGCCAGCAAAGAGGTGAATAATTCACCCCTCCACTTT. Translating gives CASKEVNNSPLHF. The chain has TRBV12-3 or TRBV12-4 and TRBJ1-6; D not certain. The V gene lost 7 bases and the J gene lost 5 bases, with 9 bases spanning the gap. This CDR3 contains 13 residues.

The gene calls are TRBV2 and TRBJ1-5; 9 positions match TRBD1. The CDR3 covers 17 residues. Germline V gives CDR1 SNHLY, CDR2 FYNNEI. The J segment lost 8 bases and the V segment lost 0 bases, leaving 11 bases of the junction unmatched. In nucleotides, the CDR3 is TGTGCCAGCAGTGAAGCTGACGGAACAGGGGGCTGGGAGCCCCAGCATTTT. It specifies CASSEADGTGGWEPQHF.

This chain links TRBV7-9 with TRBJ1-2, with D maybe TRBD1 (6 bases). The CDR3 contains 14 residues. Germline V gene sequence: CDR1 SEHNR, CDR2 FQNEAQ (reference sequence). V shed 7 bases and J shed 8 bases, with 20 bases lying between them. The CDR3 coding sequence is TGTGCCAGCACCGTCGGGAGGGGGGCGCGGGGCTACACCTTC. It encodes CASTVGRGARGYTF. Complete variable domain (other parts from reference TRBV7-9 and TRBJ1-2): DTGVSQNPRHKITKRGQNVTFRCDPISEHNRLYWYRQTLGQGPEFLTYFQNEAQLEKSRLLSDRFSAERPKGSFSTLEIQRTEQGDSAMYLCASTVGRGARGYTFGSGTRLTVV.

This chain connects TRBV24-1 to TRBJ2-2; TRBD1 is a possible D gene (6 bases). This CDR3 has 16 residues. CDR1 and CDR2 (germline): KGHDR, SFDVKD. Trimming shortened V by 4 bases and J by 2 bases, and 13 bases separated the two germline ends. The CDR3 here is CATSDRGQPNTGELFF. The CDR3 DNA reads TGTGCCACCAGTGACAGAGGACAGCCCAACACCGGGGAGCTGTTTTTT.

The chain has TRBV6-5 and TRBJ2-1; a possible D gene is TRBD1 (6 bases). V was pared by 2 bases and J by 1 base, with 12 bases between. Looked up from germline, CDR1 is MNHEY and CDR2 is SVGAGI. The CDR3 runs to 16 residues. Written as DNA, the CDR3 is TGTGCCAGCAGTTACGGAACAGGGATTTCCTACAATGAGCAGTTCTTC. It codes for CASSYGTGISYNEQFF.

The V and J genes are TRBV30 and TRBJ1-6, with TRBD1 matching 8 bases. The J segment lost 6 bases and the V segment lost 7 bases, leaving 2 bases of the junction unmatched. Looked up from germline, CDR1 is GTSNPN and CDR2 is SVGIG (reference sequence). The CDR3 has 12 residues. CDR3 amino acids: CASGQGNSPLHF. The CDR3 bases are TGTGCCTCCGGACAGGGTAATTCACCCCTCCACTTT.

The chain couples TRBV5-6 to TRBJ2-2; maybe TRBD2 (6 bases). This CDR3 is built from 16 residues. The germline V and J ends were trimmed by 4 bases and 5 bases, with 18 bases remaining between them. Germline CDR1 SGHDT, CDR2 YYEEEE. CDR3 sequence reads: CASSPEVGGGTGELFF. The CDR3 DNA sequence: TGTGCCAGCAGCCCCGAGGTCGGGGGTGGGACCGGGGAGCTGTTTTTT.

The V gene is TRBV11-2, the J gene TRBJ2-1, with 9 bases identical to TRBD2. V was clipped by 5 bases and J by 0 bases; unmatched bases: 11. The V gene's germline CDR1 is SGHAT and CDR2 FQNNGV. The CDR3 contains 18 residues. DNA of the CDR3: TGTGCCAGCAGCATACGACTAGCGGACCCGAGCTCCTACAATGAGCAGTTCTTC. This codes for CASSIRLADPSSYNEQFF.

The chain employs TRBV5-4 and TRBJ2-7, with TRBD1 identical over 8 bases. Germline CDR1 and CDR2: SGHNT and YYREEE (reference sequence). The trim removed 4 bases at V and 4 bases at J, leaving 10 bases unmatched. The CDR3 contains 15 residues. The DNA for the CDR3 is TGTGCCAGCAGCGTTAGCGGACAGGGCGGGTACGAGCAGTACTTC. Its translation: CASSVSGQGGYEQYF.